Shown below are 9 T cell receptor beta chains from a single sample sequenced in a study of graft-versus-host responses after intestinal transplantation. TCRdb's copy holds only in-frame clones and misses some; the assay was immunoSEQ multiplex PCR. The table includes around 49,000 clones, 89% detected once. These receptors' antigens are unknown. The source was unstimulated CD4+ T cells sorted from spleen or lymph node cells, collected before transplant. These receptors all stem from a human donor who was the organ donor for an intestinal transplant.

The CDR3 nucleotides read TGTGCCAGCAGCTTAGACAGGGGCCCCTACGAGCAGTACTTC. Translated: CASSLDRGPYEQYF. The chain carries TRBV7-3 and TRBJ2-7; the match to TRBD1 covers 8 bases. Germline loops: CDR1 SGHTA, CDR2 FQGTGA. V shed 2 bases, J shed 2 bases, and the junction held 2 bases outside the gene matches. This CDR3 is built from 14 residues.

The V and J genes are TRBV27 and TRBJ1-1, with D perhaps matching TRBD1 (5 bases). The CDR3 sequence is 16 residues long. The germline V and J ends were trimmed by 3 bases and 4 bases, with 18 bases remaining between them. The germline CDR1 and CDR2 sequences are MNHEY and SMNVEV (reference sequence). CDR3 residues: CASSLLGAGVGTEAFF. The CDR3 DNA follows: TGTGCCAGCAGTTTGCTCGGAGCGGGGGTAGGCACTGAAGCTTTCTTT.

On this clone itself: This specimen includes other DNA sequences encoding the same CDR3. The CDR3 region has the DNA TGCAGCGTTCAACAGGGGAACTATGGCTACACCTTC. Residues: CSVQQGNYGYTF. The chain employs TRBV29-1 and TRBJ1-2, with 7 bases aligning to TRBD1. J was trimmed by 2 bases and V by 5 bases; bases with no gene match: 2. This CDR3 spans 12 amino acids. The germline V gene encodes CDR1 SQVTM and CDR2 ANQGSEA.

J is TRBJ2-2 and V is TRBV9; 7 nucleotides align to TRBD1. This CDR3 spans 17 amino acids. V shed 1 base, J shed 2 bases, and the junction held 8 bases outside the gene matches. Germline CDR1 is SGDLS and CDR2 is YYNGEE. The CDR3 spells CASSVRPGTANTGELFF. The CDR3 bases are TGTGCCAGCAGCGTACGCCCCGGGACAGCTAACACCGGGGAGCTGTTTTTT.

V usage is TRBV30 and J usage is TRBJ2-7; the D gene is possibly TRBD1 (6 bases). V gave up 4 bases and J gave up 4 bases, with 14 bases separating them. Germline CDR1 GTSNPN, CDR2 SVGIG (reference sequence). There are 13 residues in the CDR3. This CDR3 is CAWKGVGIYEQYF. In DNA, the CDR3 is TGTGCCTGGAAGGGGGTTGGTATATACGAGCAGTACTTC.

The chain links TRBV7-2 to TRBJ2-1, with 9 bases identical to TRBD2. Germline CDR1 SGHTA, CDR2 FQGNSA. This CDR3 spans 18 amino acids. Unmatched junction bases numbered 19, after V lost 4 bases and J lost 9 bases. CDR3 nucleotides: TGTGCCAGCAGCTCGATCTGGCTAGCGGGACCGTCGGAGCTTGAGCAGTTCTTC. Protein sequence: CASSSIWLAGPSELEQFF.

CDR3 amino acids: CASSFSQRLEQYF. CDR3 bases: TGCGCCAGCAGCTTTTCCCAGCGTCTCGAGCAGTACTTC. The V and J genes are TRBV5-1 and TRBJ2-7; D is uncertain. The CDR3 contains 13 residues. With 2 bases removed from V and 6 bases from J, the gap between germline ends came to 12 bases. The germline gives CDR1 SGHRS, CDR2 YFSETQ. The variable domain in full, completed from reference TRBV5-1 and TRBJ2-7, reads KAGVTQTPRYLIKTRGQQVTLSCSPISGHRSVSWYQQTPGQGLQFLFEYFSETQRNKGNFPGRFSGRQFSNSRSEMNVSTLELGDSALYLCASSFSQRLEQYFGPGTRLTVT.

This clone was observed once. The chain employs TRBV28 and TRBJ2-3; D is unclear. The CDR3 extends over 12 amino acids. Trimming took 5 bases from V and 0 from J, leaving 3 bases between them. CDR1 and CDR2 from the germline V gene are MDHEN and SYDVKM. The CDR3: CASSTSTDTQYF. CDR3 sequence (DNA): TGTGCCAGCAGTACTAGCACAGATACGCAGTATTTT.

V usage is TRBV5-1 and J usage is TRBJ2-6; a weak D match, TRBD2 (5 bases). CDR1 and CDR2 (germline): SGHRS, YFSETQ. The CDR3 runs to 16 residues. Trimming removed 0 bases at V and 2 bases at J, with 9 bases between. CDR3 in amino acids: CASSLDRGAGANVLTF. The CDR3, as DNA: TGCGCCAGCAGCTTGGACCGGGGAGCTGGGGCCAACGTCCTGACTTTC. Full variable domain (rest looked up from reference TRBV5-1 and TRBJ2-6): KAGVTQTPRYLIKTRGQQVTLSCSPISGHRSVSWYQQTPGQGLQFLFEYFSETQRNKGNFPGRFSGRQFSNSRSEMNVSTLELGDSALYLCASSLDRGAGANVLTFGAGSRLTVL.